This T cell receptor (beta chain) came from a study of blood T cells in healthy people across ages. Germline V gene lookup returns CDR1 SEHNR and CDR2 FQNEAQ (reference sequence). The CDR3 length is 18 residues. The junction had 19 bases not matched to a gene; V was cut back by 4 bases and J by 7 bases. This clonotype occurred many times. Combining a sample-barcoded 5' primer with a J-beta primer mix, a second PCR ran for roughly 7 to 12 cycles. Each CDR3 protein is one row after TCRdb ran MiXCR on the 5' RACE reads. The sample contains hundreds of thousands of distinct CDR3 sequences, 32% of which appear only once.

Sequencing used blood. The chain combines TRBV7-9 with TRBJ2-4; TRBD1 aligns across 7 bases. The clonotype originates from a woman of 80 years or more in good health. CDR3 sequence (DNA): TGTGCCAGCAGCTACACCACAGGGGTGCTACAGATCGGGAACATTCAGTACTTC. It encodes CASSYTTGVLQIGNIQYF.